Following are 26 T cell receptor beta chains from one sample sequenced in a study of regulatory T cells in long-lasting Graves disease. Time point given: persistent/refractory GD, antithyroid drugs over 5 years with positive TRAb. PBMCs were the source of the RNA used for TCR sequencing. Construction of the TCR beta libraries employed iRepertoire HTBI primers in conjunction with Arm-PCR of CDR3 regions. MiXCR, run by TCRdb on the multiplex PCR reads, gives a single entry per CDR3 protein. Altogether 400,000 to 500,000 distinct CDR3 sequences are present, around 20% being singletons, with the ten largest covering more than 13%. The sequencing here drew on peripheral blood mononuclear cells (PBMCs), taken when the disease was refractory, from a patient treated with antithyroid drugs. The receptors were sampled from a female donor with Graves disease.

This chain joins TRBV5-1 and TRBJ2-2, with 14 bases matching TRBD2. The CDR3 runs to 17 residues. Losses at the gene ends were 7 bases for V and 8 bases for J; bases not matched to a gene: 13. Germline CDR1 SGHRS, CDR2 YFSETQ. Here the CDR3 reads CASCRTGTSGRMGELFF. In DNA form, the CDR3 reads TGCGCCAGCTGCCGGACCGGGACTAGCGGGAGAATGGGGGAGCTGTTTTTT. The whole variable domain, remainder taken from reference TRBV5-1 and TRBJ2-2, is KAGVTQTPRYLIKTRGQQVTLSCSPISGHRSVSWYQQTPGQGLQFLFEYFSETQRNKGNFPGRFSGRQFSNSRSEMNVSTLELGDSALYLCASCRTGTSGRMGELFFGEGSRLTVL.

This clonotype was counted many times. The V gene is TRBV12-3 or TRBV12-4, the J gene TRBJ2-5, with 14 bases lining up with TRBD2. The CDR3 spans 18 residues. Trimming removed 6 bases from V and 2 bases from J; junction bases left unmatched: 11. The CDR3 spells CASRSGTSGGPPQETQYF. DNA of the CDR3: TGTGCCAGCAGGTCCGGGACTAGCGGGGGACCCCCACAAGAGACCCAGTACTTC.

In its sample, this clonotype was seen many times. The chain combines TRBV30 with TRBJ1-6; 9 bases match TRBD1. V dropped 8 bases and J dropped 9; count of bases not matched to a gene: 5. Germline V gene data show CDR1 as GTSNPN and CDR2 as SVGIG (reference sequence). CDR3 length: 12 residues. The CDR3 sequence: CAGGTGISPLHF. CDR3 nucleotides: TGTGCCGGAGGGACAGGGATTTCACCCCTCCACTTT.

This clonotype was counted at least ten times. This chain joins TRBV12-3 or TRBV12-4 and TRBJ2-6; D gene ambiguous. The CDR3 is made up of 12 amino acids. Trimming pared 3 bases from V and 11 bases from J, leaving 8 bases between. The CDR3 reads CASSFPPDVLTF. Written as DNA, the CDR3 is TGTGCCAGCAGTTTCCCGCCTGACGTCCTGACTTTC.

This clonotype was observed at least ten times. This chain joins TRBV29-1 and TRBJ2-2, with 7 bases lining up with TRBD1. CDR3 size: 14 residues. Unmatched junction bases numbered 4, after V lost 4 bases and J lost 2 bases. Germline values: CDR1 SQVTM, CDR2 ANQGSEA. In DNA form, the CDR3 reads TGCAGCGTTGCTGCAGGGGGTAACACCGGGGAGCTGTTTTTT. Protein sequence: CSVAAGGNTGELFF.

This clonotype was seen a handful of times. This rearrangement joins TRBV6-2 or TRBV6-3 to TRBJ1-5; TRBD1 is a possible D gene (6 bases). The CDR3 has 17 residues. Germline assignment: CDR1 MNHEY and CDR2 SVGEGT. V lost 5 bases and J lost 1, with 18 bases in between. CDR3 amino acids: CASSDPGTRKSNQPQHF. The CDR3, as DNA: TGTGCCAGCAGTGACCCCGGGACACGGAAAAGCAATCAGCCCCAGCATTTT.

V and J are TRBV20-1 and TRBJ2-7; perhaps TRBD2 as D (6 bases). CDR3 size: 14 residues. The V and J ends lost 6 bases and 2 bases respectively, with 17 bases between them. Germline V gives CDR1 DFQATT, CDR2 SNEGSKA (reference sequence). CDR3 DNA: TGCAGTGCCAGACAAGCGGGCGAAACCTACGAGCAGTACTTC. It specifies CSARQAGETYEQYF.

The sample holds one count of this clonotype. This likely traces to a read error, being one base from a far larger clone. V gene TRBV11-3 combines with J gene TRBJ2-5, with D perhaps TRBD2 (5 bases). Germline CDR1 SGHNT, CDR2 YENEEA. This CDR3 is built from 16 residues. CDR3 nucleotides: TGTGCCAGCAGTTTGAGAGGGATCCCAAAACAAGAGATCCAGTACTTC. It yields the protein CASSLRGIPKQEIQYF.

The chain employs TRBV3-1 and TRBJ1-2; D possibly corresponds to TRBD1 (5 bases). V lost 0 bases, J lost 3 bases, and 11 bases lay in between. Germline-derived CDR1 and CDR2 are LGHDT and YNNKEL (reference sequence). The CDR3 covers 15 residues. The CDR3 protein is CASSQESGQYYGYTF. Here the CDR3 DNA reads TGTGCCAGCAGCCAAGAATCAGGGCAGTACTATGGCTACACCTTC. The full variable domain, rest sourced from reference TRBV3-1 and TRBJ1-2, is DTAVSQTPKYLVTQMGNDKSIKCEQNLGHDTMYWYKQDSKKFLKIMFSYNNKELIINETVPNRFSPKSPDKAHLNLHINSLELGDSAVYFCASSQESGQYYGYTFGSGTRLTVV.

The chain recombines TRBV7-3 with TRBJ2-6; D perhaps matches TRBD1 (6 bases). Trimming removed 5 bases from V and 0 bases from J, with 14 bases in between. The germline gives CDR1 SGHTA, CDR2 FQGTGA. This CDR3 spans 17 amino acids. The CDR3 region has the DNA TGTGCCAGCAGCCTCTCAGGGGCCCACTCTGGGGCCAACGTCCTGACTTTC. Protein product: CASSLSGAHSGANVLTF.

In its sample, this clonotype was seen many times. CDR3 bases: TGCGCCAGCACCACCACGGGAGAACAGACCCAGTACTTC. As protein: CASTTTGEQTQYF. The chain recombines TRBV5-1 with TRBJ2-5; perhaps TRBD2 as D (6 bases). The CDR3 length is 13 residues. V gave up 6 bases and J gave up 6 bases, with 15 bases separating them. The germline gives CDR1 SGHRS, CDR2 YFSETQ.

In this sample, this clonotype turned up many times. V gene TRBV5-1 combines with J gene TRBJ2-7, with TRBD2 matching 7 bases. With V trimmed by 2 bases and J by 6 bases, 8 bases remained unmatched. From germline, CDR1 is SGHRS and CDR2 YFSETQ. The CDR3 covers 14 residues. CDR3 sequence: CASSFLAGESEQYF. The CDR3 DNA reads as TGCGCCAGCAGCTTTTTGGCGGGAGAAAGCGAGCAGTACTTC.

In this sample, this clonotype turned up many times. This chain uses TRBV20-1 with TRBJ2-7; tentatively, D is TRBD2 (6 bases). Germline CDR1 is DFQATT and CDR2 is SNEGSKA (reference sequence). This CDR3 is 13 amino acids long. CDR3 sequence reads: CGSVSGTRDEQYF. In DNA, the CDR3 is TGCGGCTCAGTCTCCGGGACTCGCGACGAGCAGTACTTC.

DNA for the CDR3: TGTGCCACCAGCAGTACATTAGCGGGAGTTCCAGATACGCAGTATTTT. It translates to CATSSTLAGVPDTQYF. The chain is built from TRBV15 and TRBJ2-3; TRBD2 aligns across 9 bases. J lost 4 bases, V lost 3 bases, and 8 bases had no gene match. The CDR3 extends over 16 amino acids. Looked up from germline, CDR1 is LNHNV and CDR2 is YYDKDF (reference sequence).

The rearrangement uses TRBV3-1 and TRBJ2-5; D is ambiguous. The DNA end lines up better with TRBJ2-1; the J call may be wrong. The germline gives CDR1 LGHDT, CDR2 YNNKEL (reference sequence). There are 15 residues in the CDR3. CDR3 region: CASSVTGPTGNEQFF. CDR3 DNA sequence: TGTGCCAGCAGCGTTACCGGCCCCACGGGTAATGAGCAGTTCTTC.

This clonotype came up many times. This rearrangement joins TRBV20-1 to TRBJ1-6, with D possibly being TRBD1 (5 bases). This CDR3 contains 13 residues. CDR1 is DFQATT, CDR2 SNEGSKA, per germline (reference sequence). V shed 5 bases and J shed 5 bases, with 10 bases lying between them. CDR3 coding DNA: TGCAGTGCTCGGACGGGGGATAATTCACCCCTCCACTTT. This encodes CSARTGDNSPLHF.

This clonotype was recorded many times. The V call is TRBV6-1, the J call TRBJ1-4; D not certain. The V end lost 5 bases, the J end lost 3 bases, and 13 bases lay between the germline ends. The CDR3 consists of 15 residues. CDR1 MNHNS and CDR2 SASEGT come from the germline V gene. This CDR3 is CASSTDEGSNEKLFF. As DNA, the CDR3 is TGTGCCAGCAGTACCGACGAAGGCTCTAATGAAAAACTGTTTTTT.

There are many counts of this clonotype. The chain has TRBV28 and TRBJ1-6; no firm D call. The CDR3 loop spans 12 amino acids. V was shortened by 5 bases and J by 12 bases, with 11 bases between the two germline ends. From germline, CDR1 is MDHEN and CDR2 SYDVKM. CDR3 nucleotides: TGTGCCAGCAGTCCTTCATACGAACCCCTCCACTTT. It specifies CASSPSYEPLHF.

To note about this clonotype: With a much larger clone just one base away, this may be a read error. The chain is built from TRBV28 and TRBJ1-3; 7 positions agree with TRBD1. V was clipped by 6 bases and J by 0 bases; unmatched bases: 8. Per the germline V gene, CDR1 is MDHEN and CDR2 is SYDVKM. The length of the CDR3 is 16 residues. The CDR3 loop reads CASSRQGPTSGNTIYF. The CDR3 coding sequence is TGTGCCAGCAGCAGACAGGGTCCTACCTCTGGAAACACCATATATTTT.

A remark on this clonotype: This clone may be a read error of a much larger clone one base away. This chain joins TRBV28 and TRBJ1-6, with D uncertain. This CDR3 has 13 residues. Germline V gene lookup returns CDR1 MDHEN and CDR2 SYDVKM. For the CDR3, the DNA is TGTGCCGGCAGTTTACCTTCTCCGGTGCCCCTCCACTTT. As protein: CAGSLPSPVPLHF.

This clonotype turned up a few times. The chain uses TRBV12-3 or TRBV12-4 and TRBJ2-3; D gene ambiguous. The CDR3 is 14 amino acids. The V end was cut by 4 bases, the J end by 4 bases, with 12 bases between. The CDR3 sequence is CASSSTTGSDTQYF. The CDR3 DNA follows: TGTGCCAGCAGTTCCACCACTGGCTCAGATACGCAGTATTTT.

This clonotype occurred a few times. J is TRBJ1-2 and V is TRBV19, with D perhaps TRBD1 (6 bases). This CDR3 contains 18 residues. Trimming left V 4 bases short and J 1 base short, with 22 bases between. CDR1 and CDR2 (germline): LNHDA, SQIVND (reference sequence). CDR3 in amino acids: CASSTPTPTGTNNYGYTF. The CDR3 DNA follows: TGTGCCAGTAGTACCCCGACTCCAACCGGGACAAATAACTATGGCTACACCTTC.

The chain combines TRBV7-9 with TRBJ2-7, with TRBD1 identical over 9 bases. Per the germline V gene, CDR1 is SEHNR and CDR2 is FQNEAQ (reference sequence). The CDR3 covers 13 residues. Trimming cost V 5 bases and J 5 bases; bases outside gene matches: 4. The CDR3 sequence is CASSDRGGNEQYF. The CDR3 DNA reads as TGTGCCAGCAGCGACAGGGGGGGAAACGAGCAGTACTTC.

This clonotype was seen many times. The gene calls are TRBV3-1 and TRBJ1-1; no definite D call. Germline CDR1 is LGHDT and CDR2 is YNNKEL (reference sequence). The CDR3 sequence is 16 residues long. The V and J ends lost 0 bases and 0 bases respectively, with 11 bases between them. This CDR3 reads CASSQDSRGVNTEAFF. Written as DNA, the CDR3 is TGTGCCAGCAGCCAAGATTCTCGCGGAGTGAACACTGAAGCTTTCTTT.

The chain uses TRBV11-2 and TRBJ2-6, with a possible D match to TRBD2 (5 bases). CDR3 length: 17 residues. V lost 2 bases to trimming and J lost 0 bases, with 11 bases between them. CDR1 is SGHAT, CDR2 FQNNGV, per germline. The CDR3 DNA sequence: TGTGCCAGCAGCTTAAGGCCGGGGAGCTCTGGGGCCAACGTCCTGACTTTC. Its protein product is CASSLRPGSSGANVLTF. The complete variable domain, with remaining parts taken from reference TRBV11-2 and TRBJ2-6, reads EAGVAQSPRYKIIEKRQSVAFWCNPISGHATLYWYQQILGQGPKLLIQFQNNGVVDDSQLPKDRFSAERLKGVDSTLKIQPAKLEDSAVYLCASSLRPGSSGANVLTFGAGSRLTVL.

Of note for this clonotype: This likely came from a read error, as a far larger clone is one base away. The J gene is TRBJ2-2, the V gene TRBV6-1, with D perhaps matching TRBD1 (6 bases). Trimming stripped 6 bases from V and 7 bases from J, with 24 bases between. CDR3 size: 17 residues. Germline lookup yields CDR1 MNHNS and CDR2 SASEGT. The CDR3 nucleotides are TGTGCCAGCAGCCTAAACGGCAGGGGACGAACGGGCGGGGAGCTGTTTTTT. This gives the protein CASSLNGRGRTGGELFF.